A selection of T cell receptor beta chains follows, all from one sample in a study of cytomegalovirus exposure and HLA in healthy donors. Sequenced by immunoSEQ multiplex PCR; TCRdb stores in-frame clones only, minus some. This sample's table has 150,000 or so clones. Sequencing was done on a sample of PBMCs. All receptors derive from a woman in her 40s in good health and CMV-seropositive. CDR3s include the opening cysteine and the closing phenylalanine or tryptophan. D genes are given only for firm matches.

CDR3	DNA	J	V	D
CSVDGQGTYEQYF	TGCAGCGTTGACGGACAGGGTACCTACGAGCAGTACTTC	TRBJ2-7	TRBV29-1	TRBD1
CASSPRLADPLSYEQYF	TGTGCCAGCTCACCACGTCTAGCCGATCCTCTCTCCTACGAGCAGTACTTC	TRBJ2-7	TRBV18	-
CASSPSGGYNEQFF	TGTGCCAGCAGCCCTAGCGGGGGGTACAATGAGCAGTTCTTC	TRBJ2-1	TRBV7-2	TRBD2
CASSDIGGPTIYEQYF	TGTGCCAGCAGCGACATAGGAGGGCCAACCATCTACGAGCAGTACTTC	TRBJ2-7	TRBV2	-
CASSPGTDQPQHF	TGTGCCAGCAGCCCCGGGACAGATCAGCCCCAGCATTTT	TRBJ1-5	TRBV6-1	TRBD1
CASSLTGLAGEQFF	TGTGCCAGCAGCTTAACGGGGTTAGCGGGAGAGCAGTTCTTC	TRBJ2-1	TRBV7-3	TRBD2
CASSPPVQGIYEQYF	TGTGCCAGCTCACCACCCGTACAGGGCATCTACGAGCAGTACTTC	TRBJ2-7	TRBV18	-
CASSLGFGTGDEWGNEQFF	TGTGCCAGCAGTTTAGGGTTTGGGACAGGGGATGAGTGGGGCAATGAGCAGTTCTTC	TRBJ2-1	TRBV28	TRBD1
CASSPSGLAGAGMGNNEQFF	TGTGCCAGCAGCCCTAGCGGACTAGCGGGAGCGGGTATGGGAAACAATGAGCAGTTCTTC	TRBJ2-1	TRBV6-4	TRBD2
CSVGTSGQFHNEQFF	TGCAGCGTCGGGACTAGCGGGCAGTTCCACAATGAGCAGTTCTTC	TRBJ2-1	TRBV29-1	TRBD2
CASSTTGYGTGELFF	TGCGCCAGCAGCACGACAGGGTATGGCACCGGGGAGCTGTTTTTT	TRBJ2-2	TRBV5-1	TRBD1
CASSVNFYEQYF	TGTGCCAGCAGTGTAAACTTCTACGAGCAGTACTTC	TRBJ2-7	TRBV28	-
CASSLENPGSDTQYF	TGTGCCAGCAGCTTAGAAAATCCGGGGTCAGATACGCAGTATTTT	TRBJ2-3	TRBV11-2	-
CASSHDREDNYGYTF	TGTGCCAGCAGCCATGACAGGGAAGATAACTATGGCTACACCTTC	TRBJ1-2	TRBV6-5	TRBD1
CASSLAGGDTQYF	TGTGCCAGCAGCCTAGCGGGAGGGGATACGCAGTATTTT	TRBJ2-3	TRBV14	TRBD2
CASSNLDRAGNIQYF	TGTGCCAGTTCAAACCTGGACAGGGCAGGCAACATTCAGTACTTC	TRBJ2-4	TRBV27	TRBD1
CASSVDLNEQFF	TGTGCCAGCAGCGTAGATTTAAATGAGCAGTTCTTC	TRBJ2-1	TRBV9	-
CASSESRDRGLLSYEQYF	TGTGCCAGCAGTGAGTCCCGGGACAGGGGGCTCTTATCCTACGAGCAGTACTTC	TRBJ2-7	TRBV2	TRBD1
CASSQEMERVHNEQFF	TGCGCCAGCAGCCAAGAGATGGAGCGGGTTCACAATGAGCAGTTCTTC	TRBJ2-1	TRBV4-1	-
CASSIAEQNTEAFF	TGTGCCAGTAGTATTGCAGAACAGAACACTGAAGCTTTCTTT	TRBJ1-1	TRBV19	-
CASSLQGAKETQYF	TGCGCCAGCAGCTTACAGGGGGCTAAAGAGACCCAGTACTTC	TRBJ2-5	TRBV5-1	TRBD1
CASSHMTGASSYNEQFF	TGCGCCAGCAGCCACATGACAGGGGCGAGCTCCTACAATGAGCAGTTCTTC	TRBJ2-1	TRBV4-1	TRBD1
CASRDTGYNSPLHF	TGTGCCAGCAGAGACACAGGTTATAATTCACCCCTCCACTTT	TRBJ1-6	TRBV2	-
CASSLDGGKHNEQFF	TGTGCCAGCAGCCTTGACGGGGGGAAACACAATGAGCAGTTCTTC	TRBJ2-1	TRBV7-3	TRBD2
CASSQGAAGNTIYF	TGTGCCAGTAGTCAGGGGGCAGCTGGAAACACCATATATTTT	TRBJ1-3	TRBV19	TRBD1